This T cell receptor (beta chain) was identified in a study of T-cell memory formation after mild COVID-19. V was pared by 2 bases and J by 5 bases, with 2 bases of the junction left unmatched. This CDR3 is built from 13 residues. Germline V lookup: CDR1 SSHAT, CDR2 FNYEAQ (reference sequence). Worth noting for this clonotype: Its antigen is as yet unknown.

Study observations and caveats: Contracting clones, day 15 to 85, had balanced CD4/CD8, and later expanders favored CD4+.

TCRdb reprocessed the 5' RACE reads via MiXCR and lists one record per CDR3 protein. This table holds approximately 89,000 distinct CDR3 sequences, roughly 13% found once. This TCR was recovered from a man aged 18 to 35 who had mild COVID-19 (a few samples of this study predate the infection). Cell type and time point are not known. The rearrangement joins TRBV7-7 to TRBJ2-7; the match to TRBD2 covers 8 bases. The sample comprised PBMCs or a T cell subset sorted from them (not recorded which). The CDR3 region is CASSLMRGDEQYF. CDR3 in DNA: TGTGCCAGCAGCTTAATGCGGGGGGACGAGCAGTACTTC.